The 14 T cell receptor beta chains below were found in one sample sequenced in a study of glioma-infiltrating T cells. Amplification of TCR alpha and beta CDR3 regions from RNA used iRepertoire nested multiplex PCR. TCRdb re-analysed the multiplex PCR reads in MiXCR, keeping a single row per CDR3 protein. Of around 390,000 distinct CDR3 sequences listed, roughly two fifths are singletons. Source material: glioma tissue, nonneoplastic brain tissue, or PBMCs (not recorded which). The receptors here all came from a human donor with low-grade glioma or glioblastoma, undergoing nonglioma brain surgery, or in good health (not recorded which).

Comments on this clonotype: A read error may be the cause here, since a much bigger clone is one base away. The genes are TRBV27 and TRBJ1-4; D is uncertain. Germline lookup yields CDR1 MNHEY and CDR2 SMNVEV (reference sequence). The CDR3 contains 15 residues. Trimming shortened V by 4 bases and J by 8 bases, and 17 bases separated the two germline ends. CDR3 coding DNA: TGTGCCAGCAGTTATTCAACCGGTCAGTCAGAAAAACTGTTTTTT. Protein product: CASSYSTGQSEKLFF.

The chain is built from TRBV2 and TRBJ2-7; perhaps D is TRBD1 or TRBD2 (5 bases each). V was clipped by 8 bases and J by 4 bases, with 27 bases between them. Germline lookup yields CDR1 SNHLY and CDR2 FYNNEI. The length of the CDR3 is 17 residues. The DNA for the CDR3 is TGTGCCAGCGGAGGAACCGTACACCCGGGGCAGATTTACGAGCAGTACTTC. Protein product: CASGGTVHPGQIYEQYF.

Only a few counts were recorded for this clonotype. The chain carries TRBV4-1 and TRBJ2-1; D is undetermined. CDR1 and CDR2 (germline): MGHRA, YSYEKL. Between the trimmed V and J ends, which lost 2 bases and 7 bases, there was a span of 6 bases. This CDR3 contains 12 residues. The CDR3 region is CASSQHGNEQFF. Written as DNA, the CDR3 is TGCGCCAGCAGCCAACACGGAAATGAGCAGTTCTTC.

This clonotype has at least ten counts. The J gene is TRBJ2-1, the V gene TRBV27; D may be TRBD1 (6 bases). Per germline, CDR1 MNHEY and CDR2 SMNVEV (reference sequence). This CDR3 contains 18 residues. V was trimmed by 2 bases and J by 4 bases, leaving 21 bases between them. The CDR3 DNA sequence: TGTGCCAGCAGTTTACCCAGGGGCGGCCACCATGATTACAATGAGCAGTTCTTC. As protein: CASSLPRGGHHDYNEQFF.

The rearrangement uses TRBV4-1 and TRBJ2-1; D ambiguous. CDR1 MGHRA and CDR2 YSYEKL come from the germline V gene. The CDR3 is 16 residues long. Trimming pared 0 bases from V and 0 bases from J, leaving 9 bases between. Written as DNA, the CDR3 is TGCGCCAGCAGCCAAGAGGGATGGAGCTCCTACAATGAGCAGTTCTTC. This codes for CASSQEGWSSYNEQFF.

A note on this clonotype: One junction end does not reproduce the germline sequence, and a read error may be involved. The chain is built from TRBV7-7 and TRBJ2-1; TRBD2 agrees at 12 bases. Germline values: CDR1 SSHAT, CDR2 FNYEAQ (reference sequence). The CDR3 sequence is 17 residues long. In nucleotides, the CDR3 is TGTGCTAGCAGCCCTGTGACTAGCGGGAGTGCCTACAATGATCAGTTCTTC. It codes for CASSPVTSGSAYNDQFF.

The V and J genes are TRBV20-1 and TRBJ2-3, with TRBD2 as a possible D gene (5 bases). The CDR3 totals 16 residues. Trimming removed 2 bases from V and 3 bases from J, with 18 bases in between. Germline V gives CDR1 DFQATT, CDR2 SNEGSKA (reference sequence). CDR3 region: CSARIAARPGTDTQYF. The DNA of the CDR3 is TGCAGTGCTAGAATTGCGGCTAGACCGGGGACAGATACGCAGTATTTT.

Of note for this clonotype: With a much larger clone just one base away, this may be a read error. The chain employs TRBV28 and TRBJ1-5; D ambiguous. Germline CDR1 reads MDHEN; CDR2 reads SYDVKM. Trimming pared 9 bases from V and 7 bases from J, leaving 19 bases between. The CDR3 sequence is 14 residues long. The CDR3 nucleotides read TGTGCCAGGAGACTACACGTCTCTCAGCAGCCCCAGCATTTT. This gives the protein CARRLHVSQQPQHF. Filled out from reference TRBV28 and TRBJ1-5, the complete variable domain reads DVKVTQSSRYLVKRTGEKVFLECVQDMDHENMFWYRQDPGLGLRLIYFSYDVKMKEKGDIPEGYSVSREKKERFSLILESASTNQTSMYLCARRLHVSQQPQHFGDGTRLSIL.

There are a few counts of this clonotype. V is TRBV2 and J is TRBJ1-2, with D unclear. V lost 6 bases and J lost 7, with 9 bases in between. The germline gives CDR1 SNHLY, CDR2 FYNNEI. The CDR3 loop spans 11 amino acids. This CDR3 reads CASSREFGYTF. Written as DNA, the CDR3 is TGTGCCAGCAGCCGAGAGTTTGGCTACACCTTC.

Of note for this clonotype: A much larger clone lies a single base off, so this may be a read error. The genes are TRBV27 and TRBJ1-2; D is possibly TRBD1 (5 bases). Trimming shortened V by 4 bases and J by 5 bases, and 11 bases separated the two germline ends. The CDR3 is made up of 13 amino acids. CDR1 and CDR2 from the germline V gene are MNHEY and SMNVEV (reference sequence). The CDR3 spells CASSYRTRYGYTF. The CDR3 region has the DNA TGTGCCAGCAGTTACCGGACAAGGTATGGCTACACCTTC.

In regard to this clonotype: A read error may explain this, as a much larger clone is one base away. The genes are TRBV27 and TRBJ2-6; D is perhaps TRBD1 or TRBD2 (5 bases each). This CDR3 is built from 16 residues. Germline-derived CDR1 and CDR2 are MNHEY and SMNVEV (reference sequence). V lost 10 bases to trimming and J lost 0 bases, with 16 bases between them. CDR3 residues: CAICNRRPSGANVLTF. The CDR3 nucleotides read TGTGCCATCTGTAACAGGAGGCCCTCTGGGGCCAACGTCCTGACTTTC.

About this clonotype: The CDR3 does not end in the conserved phenylalanine or tryptophan, so this is likely a read error. The rearrangement links TRBV7-2 to TRBJ2-4; D gene ambiguous. This CDR3 has 14 residues. V dropped 1 base and J dropped 5 bases, with 9 bases sitting between them. Germline V gene sequence: CDR1 SGHTA, CDR2 FQGNSA. The CDR3 nucleotides are TGTGCCAGCAGCTTAGGGGGAACCCAAAACATTCAGTACCTC. Translating it yields CASSLGGTQNIQYL.

This clonotype was observed many times. The chain has TRBV15 and TRBJ2-7; 11 bases agree with TRBD2. From germline, CDR1 is LNHNV and CDR2 YYDKDF (reference sequence). The length of the CDR3 is 13 residues. The V gene end was trimmed by 8 bases and the J gene end by 6 bases; junction bases not matched to a gene: 6. This CDR3 is CATGTSGWREQYF. The CDR3 nucleotides read TGTGCCACCGGGACTAGCGGATGGCGCGAGCAGTACTTC.

The chain combines TRBV4-2 with TRBJ2-1; D possibly matches TRBD1 or TRBD2 (6 bases each). Germline values: CDR1 LGHNA, CDR2 YNFKEQ. Trimming stripped 1 base from V and 7 bases from J, with 8 bases between. This CDR3 is 13 amino acids long. For the CDR3, the DNA is TGTGCCAGCAGCCAAGGGGGGGCAAATGAGCAGTTCTTC. Its protein is CASSQGGANEQFF.